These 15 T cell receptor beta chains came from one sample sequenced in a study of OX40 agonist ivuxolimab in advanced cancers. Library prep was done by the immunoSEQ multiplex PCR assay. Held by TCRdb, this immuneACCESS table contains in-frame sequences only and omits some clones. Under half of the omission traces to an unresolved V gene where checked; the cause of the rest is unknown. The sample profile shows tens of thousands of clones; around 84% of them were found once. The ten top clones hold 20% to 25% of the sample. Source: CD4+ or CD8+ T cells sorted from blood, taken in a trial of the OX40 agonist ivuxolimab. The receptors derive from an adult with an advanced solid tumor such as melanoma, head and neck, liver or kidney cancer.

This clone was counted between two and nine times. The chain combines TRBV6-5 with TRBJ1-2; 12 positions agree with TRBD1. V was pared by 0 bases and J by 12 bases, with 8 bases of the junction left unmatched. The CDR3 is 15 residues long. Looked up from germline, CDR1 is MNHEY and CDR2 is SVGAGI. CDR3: CASSYSTGQGAPNTF. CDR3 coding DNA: TGTGCCAGCAGTTACTCTACGGGACAGGGGGCGCCGAACACCTTC.

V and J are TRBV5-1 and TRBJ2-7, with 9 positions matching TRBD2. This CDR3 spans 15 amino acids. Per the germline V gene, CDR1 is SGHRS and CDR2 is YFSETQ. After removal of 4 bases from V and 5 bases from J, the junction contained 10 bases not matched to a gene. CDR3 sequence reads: CASSGGLAEPDEQYF. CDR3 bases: TGCGCCAGCAGCGGGGGACTAGCAGAACCTGACGAGCAGTACTTC.

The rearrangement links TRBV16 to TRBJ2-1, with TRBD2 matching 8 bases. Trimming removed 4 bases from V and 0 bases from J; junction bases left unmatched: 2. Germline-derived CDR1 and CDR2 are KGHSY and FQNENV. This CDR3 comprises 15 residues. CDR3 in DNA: TGTGCCAGCAGCCTAGGGACTAGCTCCTACAATGAGCAGTTCTTC. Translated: CASSLGTSSYNEQFF.

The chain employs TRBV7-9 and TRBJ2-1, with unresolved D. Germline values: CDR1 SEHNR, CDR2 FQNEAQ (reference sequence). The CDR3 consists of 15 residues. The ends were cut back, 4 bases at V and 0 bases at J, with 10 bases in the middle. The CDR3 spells CASSSTLSSYNEQFF. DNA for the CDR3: TGTGCCAGCAGCTCTACCCTTTCCTCCTACAATGAGCAGTTCTTC.

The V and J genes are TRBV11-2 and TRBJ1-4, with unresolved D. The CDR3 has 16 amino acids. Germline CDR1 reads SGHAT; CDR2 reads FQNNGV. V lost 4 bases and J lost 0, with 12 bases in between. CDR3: CASSSWDIATNEKLFF. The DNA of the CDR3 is TGTGCCAGCAGCTCATGGGATATTGCAACTAATGAAAAACTGTTTTTT.

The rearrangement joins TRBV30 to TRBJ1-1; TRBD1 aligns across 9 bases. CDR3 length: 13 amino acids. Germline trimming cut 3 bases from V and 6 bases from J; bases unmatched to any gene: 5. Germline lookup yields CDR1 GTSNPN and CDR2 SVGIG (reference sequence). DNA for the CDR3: TGTGCCTGGAGCCCGGGACAGGGAGCTGAAGCTTTCTTT. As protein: CAWSPGQGAEAFF.

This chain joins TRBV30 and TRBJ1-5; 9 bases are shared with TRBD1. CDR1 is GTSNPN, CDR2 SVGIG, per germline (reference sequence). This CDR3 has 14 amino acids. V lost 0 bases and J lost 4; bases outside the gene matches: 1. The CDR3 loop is CAWSVGQGNQPQHF. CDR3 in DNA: TGTGCCTGGAGTGTTGGACAGGGGAATCAGCCCCAGCATTTT.

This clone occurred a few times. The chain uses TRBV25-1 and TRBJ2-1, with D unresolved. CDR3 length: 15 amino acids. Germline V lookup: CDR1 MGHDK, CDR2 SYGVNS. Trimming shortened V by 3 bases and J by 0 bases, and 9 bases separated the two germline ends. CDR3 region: CASSDTVLSYNEQFF. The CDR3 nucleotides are TGTGCCAGCAGTGATACAGTTCTCTCCTACAATGAGCAGTTCTTC.

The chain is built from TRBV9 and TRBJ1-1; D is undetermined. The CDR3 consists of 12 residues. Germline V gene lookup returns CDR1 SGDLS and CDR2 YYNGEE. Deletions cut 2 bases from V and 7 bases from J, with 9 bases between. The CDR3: CASSVLWGEAFF. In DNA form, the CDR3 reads TGTGCCAGCAGCGTCCTGTGGGGTGAAGCTTTCTTT.

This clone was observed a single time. The CDR3 coding sequence is TGTGCCAGCAGTTTCCGGGGCGGATACACTGAAGCTTTCTTT. Translation gives CASSFRGGYTEAFF. The gene calls are TRBV28 and TRBJ1-1, with D perhaps TRBD1 (5 bases). This CDR3 is 14 amino acids long. CDR1 is MDHEN and CDR2 is SYDVKM in the germline V gene. V was cut by 3 bases and J by 3 bases, with 11 bases left in between.

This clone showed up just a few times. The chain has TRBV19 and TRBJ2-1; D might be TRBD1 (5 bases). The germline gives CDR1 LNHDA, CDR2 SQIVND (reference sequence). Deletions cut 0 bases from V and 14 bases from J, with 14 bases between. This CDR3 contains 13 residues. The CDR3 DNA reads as TGTGCCAGTAGTATAGACAGGGCGTCGAGCGAGTTCTTC. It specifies CASSIDRASSEFF.

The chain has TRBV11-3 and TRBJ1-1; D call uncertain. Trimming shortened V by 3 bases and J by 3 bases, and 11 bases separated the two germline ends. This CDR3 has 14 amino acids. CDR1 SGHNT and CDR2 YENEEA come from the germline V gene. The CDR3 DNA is TGTGCCAGCAGCTTTATCGGGGATTACACTGAAGCTTTCTTT. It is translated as CASSFIGDYTEAFF.

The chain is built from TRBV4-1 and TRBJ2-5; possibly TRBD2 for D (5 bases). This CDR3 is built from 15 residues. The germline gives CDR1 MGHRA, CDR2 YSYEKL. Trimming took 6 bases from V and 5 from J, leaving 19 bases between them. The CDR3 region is CASSPVSGGEETQYF. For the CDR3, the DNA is TGCGCCAGCAGTCCCGTTAGTGGTGGGGAGGAGACCCAGTACTTC.

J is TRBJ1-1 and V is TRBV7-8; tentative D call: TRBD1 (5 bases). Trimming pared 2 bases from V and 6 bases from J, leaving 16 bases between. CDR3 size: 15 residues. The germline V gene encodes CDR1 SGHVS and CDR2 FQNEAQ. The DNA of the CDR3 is TGTGCCAGCAGCTTAACTGCAGGGCGCGAGCCTGAAGCTTTCTTT. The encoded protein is CASSLTAGREPEAFF.

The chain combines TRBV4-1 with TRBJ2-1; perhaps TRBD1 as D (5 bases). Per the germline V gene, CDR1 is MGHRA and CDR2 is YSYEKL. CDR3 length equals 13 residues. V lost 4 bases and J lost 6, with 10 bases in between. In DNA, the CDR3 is TGCGCCAGCAGCCGCCAGGGTGGCAATGAGCAGTTCTTC. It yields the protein CASSRQGGNEQFF.